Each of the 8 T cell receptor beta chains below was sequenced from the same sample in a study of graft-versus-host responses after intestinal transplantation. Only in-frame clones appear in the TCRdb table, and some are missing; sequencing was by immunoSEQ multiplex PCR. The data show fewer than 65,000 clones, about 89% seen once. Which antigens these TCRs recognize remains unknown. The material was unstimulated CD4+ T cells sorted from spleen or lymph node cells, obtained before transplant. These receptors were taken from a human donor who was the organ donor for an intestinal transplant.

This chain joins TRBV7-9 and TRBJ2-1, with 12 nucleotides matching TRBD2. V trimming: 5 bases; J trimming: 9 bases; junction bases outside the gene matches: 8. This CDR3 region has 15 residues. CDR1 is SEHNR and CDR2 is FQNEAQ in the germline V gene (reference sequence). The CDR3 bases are TGTGCCAGCAGCCCGACTAGCGGGAGTACTGGTGAGCAGTTCTTC. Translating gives CASSPTSGSTGEQFF.

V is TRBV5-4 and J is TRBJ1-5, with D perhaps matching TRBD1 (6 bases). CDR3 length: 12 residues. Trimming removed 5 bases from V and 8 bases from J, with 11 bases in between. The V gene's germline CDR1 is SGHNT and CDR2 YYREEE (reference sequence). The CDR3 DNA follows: TGTGCCAGCAGTACAGGGACGAAGCCCCAGCATTTT. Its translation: CASSTGTKPQHF.

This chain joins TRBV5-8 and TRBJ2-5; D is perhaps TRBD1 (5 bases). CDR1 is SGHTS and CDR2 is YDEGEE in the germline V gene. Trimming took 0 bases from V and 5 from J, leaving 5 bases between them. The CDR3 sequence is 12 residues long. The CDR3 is CASSLEGETQYF. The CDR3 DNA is TGTGCCAGCAGCTTGGAGGGGGAGACCCAGTACTTC. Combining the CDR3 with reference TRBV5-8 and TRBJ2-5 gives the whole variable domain EAGVTQSPTHLIKTRGQQATLRCSPISGHTSVYWYQQALGLGLQFLLWYDEGEERNRGNFPPRFSGRQFPNYSSELNVNALELEDSALYLCASSLEGETQYFGPGTRLLVL.

The CDR3 DNA reads TGTGCCAGCAGCTTCGGGATTTACTCCACAGATACGCAGTATTTT. Its protein is CASSFGIYSTDTQYF. The rearrangement uses TRBV5-5 and TRBJ2-3; the D gene is possibly TRBD2 (5 bases). Between the trimmed V and J ends, which lost 2 bases and 2 bases, there was a span of 12 bases. The germline gives CDR1 SGHKS, CDR2 YYEKEE (reference sequence). The CDR3 totals 15 residues.

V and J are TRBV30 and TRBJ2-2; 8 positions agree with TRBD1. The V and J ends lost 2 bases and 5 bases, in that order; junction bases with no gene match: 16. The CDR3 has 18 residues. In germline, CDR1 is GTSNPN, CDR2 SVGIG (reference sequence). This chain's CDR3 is CAWSPRPLDRGGTGELFF. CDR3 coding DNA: TGTGCCTGGAGTCCGAGACCTCTCGACAGGGGCGGTACCGGGGAGCTGTTTTTT.

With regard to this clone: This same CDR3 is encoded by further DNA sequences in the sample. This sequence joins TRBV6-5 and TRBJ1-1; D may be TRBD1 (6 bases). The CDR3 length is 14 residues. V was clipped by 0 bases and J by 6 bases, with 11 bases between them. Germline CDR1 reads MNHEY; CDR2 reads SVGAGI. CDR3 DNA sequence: TGTGCCAGCAGTTACTCGGCAGGGGCATCTGAAGCTTTCTTT. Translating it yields CASSYSAGASEAFF.

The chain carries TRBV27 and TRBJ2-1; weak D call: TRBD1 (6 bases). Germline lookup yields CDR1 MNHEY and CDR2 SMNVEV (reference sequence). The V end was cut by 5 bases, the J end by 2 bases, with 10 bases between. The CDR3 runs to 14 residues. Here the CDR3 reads CASSRYRAYNEQFF. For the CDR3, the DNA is TGTGCCAGCAGTCGGTACAGGGCCTACAATGAGCAGTTCTTC.

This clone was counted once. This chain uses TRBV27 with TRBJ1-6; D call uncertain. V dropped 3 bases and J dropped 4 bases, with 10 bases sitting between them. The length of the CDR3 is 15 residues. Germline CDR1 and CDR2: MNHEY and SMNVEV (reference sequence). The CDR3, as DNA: TGTGCCAGCAGTTTTCGTGACACTTATAATTCACCCCTCCACTTT. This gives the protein CASSFRDTYNSPLHF.